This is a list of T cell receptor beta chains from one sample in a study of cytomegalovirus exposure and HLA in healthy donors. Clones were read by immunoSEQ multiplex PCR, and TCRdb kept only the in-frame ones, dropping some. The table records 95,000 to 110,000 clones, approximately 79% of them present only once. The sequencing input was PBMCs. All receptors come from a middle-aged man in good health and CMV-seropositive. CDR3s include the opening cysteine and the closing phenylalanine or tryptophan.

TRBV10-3	CAISEPSYEQYF
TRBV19	CASTRGTGLYNEQFF
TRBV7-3	CASSPSLGSGDTQYF
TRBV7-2	CASSFGTSGTYNEQFF
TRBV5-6	CASSLGLGGRSYEQYF
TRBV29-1	CSVEVFIAGGPPYF
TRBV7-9	CASSFTPSGTGILEQYF
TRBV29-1	CSVYNTGVNYGYTF
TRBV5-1	CASGDSRSYGQYF
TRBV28	CASSLRQGADTEAFF
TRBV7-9	CASSLSGGTGYEQYF
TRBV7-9	CASSLAEGICFF
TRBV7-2	CASSLELFYEQYF
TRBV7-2	CASSLRALAGGRDTDTQYF
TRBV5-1	CASSLQIRTSGTETQYF
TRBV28	CASSPQGFASYTF
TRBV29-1	CSVALAGGGYEQYF
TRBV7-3	CASTRGLATDTQYF
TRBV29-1	CSVDWQGMQTQYF
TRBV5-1	CASSASTGGGYYEQYF
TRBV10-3	CASRQGNYGYTF
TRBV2	CASREQGARTGELFF
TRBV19	CASKSGRVYNEQFF
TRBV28	CASSDTGVEQYF
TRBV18	CASSPPSTGMAEQYF
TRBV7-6	CASSLAGEVGELFF
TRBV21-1	CASGGRESYEQYF
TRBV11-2	CASSDLGQGRGANVLTF
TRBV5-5	CASSLGPRRGRVNTEAFF
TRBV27	CASSSGTALFNKQYF
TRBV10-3	CATTDASSYEQYF
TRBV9	CASSVSGSYYNEQFF
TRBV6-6	CASRDSPEGEKLFF
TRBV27	CASSLRGRDRGLFF
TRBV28	CASSPPLGTGSYEQYF
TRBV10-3	CAISSSTSDEQFF
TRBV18	CASSPEGLTEAFF
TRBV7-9	CASSLVVGVGADTQYF
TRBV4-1	CASSKLPGQDGYTF
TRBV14	CASSQGAQDEQYF
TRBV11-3	CASSLRTVGYEQYF
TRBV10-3	CAISDGGVDIQYF
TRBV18	CASSPLRTGKETQYF
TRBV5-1	CASSLDPGSSYEQYF
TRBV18	CASSPTDKYNEQFF